Shown below are 16 T cell receptor beta chains from a single sample sequenced in a study of blood T cells in healthy people across ages. A second PCR, run for about 6 to 12 cycles, used a sample-barcoded 5' primer plus a J-beta primer mix. TCRdb re-analysed the 5' RACE reads in MiXCR, keeping a single row per CDR3 protein. The sample gives about 810,000 distinct CDR3 sequences, roughly 34% of which show up once; roughly 13% is in the top ten. The sample consisted of blood. The receptors stem from a man aged 18 to 29 in good health.

The J gene is TRBJ2-3, the V gene TRBV12-3 or TRBV12-4, with 9 bases fitting TRBD1. With 2 bases clipped from V and 3 bases from J, the junction kept 18 bases outside the gene matches. The CDR3 is made up of 20 amino acids. CDR3 sequence (DNA): TGTGCCAGCAGTTTATCTCAAACGGAAGCTTGGACAGGGGTAACAGATACGCAGTATTTT. Translation: CASSLSQTEAWTGVTDTQYF.

The chain uses TRBV27 and TRBJ2-3; no firm D call. Trimming took 5 bases from V and 6 from J, leaving 21 bases between them. Germline V gives CDR1 MNHEY, CDR2 SMNVEV (reference sequence). CDR3 length: 16 residues. The CDR3 nucleotides are TGTGCCAGCAGTCTAGGGATGGGCCAGAAACCCGATACGCAGTATTTT. As protein: CASSLGMGQKPDTQYF.

A word on this clonotype: A much more abundant neighbour one base away suggests this may be a read error. V and J are TRBV12-3 or TRBV12-4 and TRBJ1-2; D call uncertain. The germline V and J ends were trimmed by 5 bases and 9 bases, with 19 bases remaining between them. CDR3 size: 14 residues. CDR3 DNA sequence: TGTGCCAGCAGTATCCGGAACAGTCCTTCCAGCTACACCTTC. This sequence encodes CASSIRNSPSSYTF.

This clonotype was recorded a few times. The chain carries TRBV7-2 and TRBJ1-4; the D is unclear. CDR3 length: 13 residues. Trimming removed 5 bases at V and 7 bases at J, with 11 bases between. Germline values: CDR1 SGHTA, CDR2 FQGNSA. CDR3 nucleotide sequence: TGTGCCAGCAGCGGGAGTATGGGTGAAAAACTGTTTTTT. Translating gives CASSGSMGEKLFF.

This clonotype occurred once. Given a much more abundant clone one base away, this may be a read error. The genes are TRBV5-1 and TRBJ2-3, with D perhaps TRBD1 or TRBD2 (5 bases each). In germline, CDR1 is SGHRS, CDR2 YFSETQ. The CDR3 runs 16 residues. DNA of the CDR3: TGCGCCGGCAGCTTGGCTGCAGGGACCTTCACAGATACGCAGTATTTT. Protein: CAGSLAAGTFTDTQYF.

The chain joins TRBV12-3 or TRBV12-4 to TRBJ2-3; D remains unclear. The CDR3 totals 14 residues. V was shortened by 3 bases and J by 4 bases, with 11 bases between the two germline ends. CDR3 DNA: TGTGCCAGCAGTTTCGCAGTGAACGCAGATACGCAGTATTTT. Encoded protein: CASSFAVNADTQYF.

The rearrangement uses TRBV20-1 and TRBJ1-3, with D possibly TRBD1 on 6 matching bases. The ends were cut back, 0 bases at V and 3 bases at J, with 12 bases in the middle. Per germline, CDR1 DFQATT and CDR2 SNEGSKA (reference sequence). The CDR3 sequence is 15 residues long. The CDR3 nucleotides read TGCAGTGCTAGAGATGCCAGGGGTAGTGGAAACACCATATATTTT. Protein: CSARDARGSGNTIYF.

This clonotype appeared many times. The rearrangement links TRBV20-1 to TRBJ2-6, with a possible D match to TRBD2 (5 bases). V was clipped by 1 base and J by 1 base, with 8 bases between them. In germline, CDR1 is DFQATT, CDR2 SNEGSKA (reference sequence). The CDR3 covers 15 residues. The CDR3 DNA reads TGCAGTGCTAGAGGACGGGAATCTGGGGCCAACGTCCTGACTTTC. It is translated as CSARGRESGANVLTF.

This chain links TRBV7-2 with TRBJ2-2; D is tentatively TRBD1 or TRBD2 (5 bases each). CDR1 and CDR2 from the germline V gene are SGHTA and FQGNSA. There are 16 residues in the CDR3. V shed 2 bases and J shed 0 bases, with 10 bases lying between them. CDR3 residues: CASSLYGASNTGELFF. The CDR3 nucleotides are TGTGCCAGCAGCTTATACGGGGCTTCGAACACCGGGGAGCTGTTTTTT.

This clonotype was counted only a few times. Relative to the germline gene, one junction end is altered; a read error may explain this. The chain links TRBV5-1 to TRBJ1-6; 8 positions match TRBD1. Germline assignment: CDR1 SGHRS and CDR2 YFSETQ. There are 15 residues in the CDR3. The DNA for the CDR3 is TGCGCCAGCAGCTCGGTGACAGGGGAGAATTCACCCCCCCACTTT. Amino acids: CASSSVTGENSPPHF. Full variable domain (rest looked up from reference TRBV5-1 and TRBJ1-6): KAGVTQTPRYLIKTRGQQVTLSCSPISGHRSVSWYQQTPGQGLQFLFEYFSETQRNKGNFPGRFSGRQFSNSRSEMNVSTLELGDSALYLCASSSVTGENSPPHFGNGTRLTVT.

This clonotype came up once. The CDR3 DNA sequence: TGCAGTGCTTCGCGGGGGGCAATTACCACTGAAGCTTTCTTT. Its protein product is CSASRGAITTEAFF. The chain couples TRBV20-1 to TRBJ1-1; D might be TRBD1 (6 bases). Germline V gives CDR1 DFQATT, CDR2 SNEGSKA (reference sequence). Trimming took 5 bases from V and 4 from J, leaving 17 bases between them. This CDR3 has 14 amino acids.

DNA for the CDR3: TGTGCCAGCAGACCCTCTGGAGGGAGGGATCCCCACAATGAGCAGTTCTTC. Its protein is CASRPSGGRDPHNEQFF. The chain uses TRBV7-9 and TRBJ2-1; 7 bases agree with TRBD2. The germline V gene encodes CDR1 SEHNR and CDR2 FQNEAQ (reference sequence). The CDR3 length is 17 residues. J lost 5 bases, V lost 6 bases, and 16 bases had no gene match.

V gene TRBV4-3 combines with J gene TRBJ1-2; perhaps TRBD1 as D (6 bases). CDR1 and CDR2 from the germline V gene are LGHNA and YSLEER. The CDR3 has 15 residues. Trimming removed 1 base from V and 2 bases from J, with 11 bases in between. The CDR3 bases are TGCGCCAGCAGCCAAGTTGCAGGACAGAACTATGGCTACACCTTC. It encodes CASSQVAGQNYGYTF.

The rearrangement uses TRBV7-2 and TRBJ2-3; D may match TRBD1 or TRBD2 (6 bases each). V lost 5 bases and J 2 bases, leaving 20 bases between the germline ends. Germline values: CDR1 SGHTA, CDR2 FQGNSA. CDR3 length: 17 residues. The CDR3 sequence is CASSRGGPRSTTDTQYF. In nucleotides, the CDR3 is TGTGCCAGCAGCCGTGGGGGGCCACGATCAACCACAGATACGCAGTATTTT.

This clonotype was counted many times. The V call is TRBV19, the J call TRBJ1-2; 7 nucleotides agree with TRBD1. V lost 5 bases to trimming and J lost 0 bases; unmatched junction nucleotides: 6. This CDR3 is 15 amino acids long. In germline, CDR1 is LNHDA, CDR2 SQIVND (reference sequence). In DNA, the CDR3 is TGTGCCAGTAGTCCCCGGGACAGCACTAACTATGGCTACACCTTC. Its protein product is CASSPRDSTNYGYTF.

For this clonotype: A much larger clone lies one base from this, so it may be a read error. The rearrangement links TRBV4-3 to TRBJ1-2; D unresolved. This CDR3 is built from 15 residues. The V gene's germline CDR1 is LGHNA and CDR2 YSLEER. CDR3: CARSQGTRRNYGYTF. For the CDR3, the DNA is TGCGCCCGCAGCCAAGGTACCCGCAGGAACTATGGCTACACCTTC.